The 32 T cell receptor beta chains below were found in one sample sequenced in a study of T-cell reconstitution after alpha-beta-depleted transplantation in children. Preparation of the TCRbeta library used unique molecular identifiers. MiXCR was run by TCRdb on the PCR reads, yielding one entry per CDR3 protein. This table holds 200,000 to 250,000 distinct CDR3 sequences, roughly 10% found once. Here the sequenced sample was PBMCs, taken before TCRalphabeta/CD19-depleted stem cell transplant. Every receptor here comes from a child younger than two with acute myeloid leukemia, due to receive a stem cell transplant.

This clonotype was observed many times. J is TRBJ1-4 and V is TRBV7-6; 12 bases map to TRBD1. This CDR3 is 21 amino acids long. Germline CDR1 and CDR2: SGHVS and FNYEAQ. The J segment lost 0 bases and the V segment lost 2 bases, leaving 13 bases of the junction unmatched. CDR3 sequence: CASSLLGQGAFPGATNEKLFF. DNA for the CDR3: TGTGCCAGCAGCTTACTGGGACAGGGGGCGTTCCCTGGGGCAACTAATGAAAAACTGTTTTTT. The entire variable domain, with the rest obtained from reference TRBV7-6 and TRBJ1-4, is as follows: GAGVSQSPRYKVTKRGQDVALRCDPISGHVSLYWYRQALGQGPEFLTYFNYEAQQDKSGLPNDRFSAERPEGSISTLTIQRTEQRDSAMYRCASSLLGQGAFPGATNEKLFFGSGTQLSVL.

This clonotype was seen ten or more times. V gene TRBV12-3 or TRBV12-4 combines with J gene TRBJ2-1; D gene uncertain. V was pared by 1 base and J by 6 bases, with 10 bases between. This CDR3 region has 14 residues. The chain's CDR3 is CASSLVSLGNEQFF. The CDR3 DNA is TGTGCCAGCAGTTTAGTTAGCTTGGGCAATGAGCAGTTCTTC.

This clonotype was seen a handful of times. The CDR3 DNA is TGCGCCTCCAGAATGGCAGGGACGAACACCGGGGAGCTGTTTTTT. Translating gives CASRMAGTNTGELFF. The chain combines TRBV5-1 with TRBJ2-2; D is perhaps TRBD1 (5 bases). The CDR3 is made up of 15 amino acids. Germline V gene sequence: CDR1 SGHRS, CDR2 YFSETQ. Trimming removed 10 bases from V and 0 bases from J, with 16 bases in between.

This clonotype was counted at least ten times. The chain recombines TRBV6-5 with TRBJ2-1; D might be TRBD1 (5 bases). This CDR3 contains 15 residues. Germline values: CDR1 MNHEY, CDR2 SVGAGI. V was trimmed by 2 bases and J by 9 bases, leaving 17 bases between them. The CDR3 DNA is TGTGCCAGCAGTTACGGCCAGGGTCTTCCCTCTGAGCAGTTCTTC. This gives the protein CASSYGQGLPSEQFF.

This clonotype was seen repeatedly, ten times or more. The chain links TRBV20-1 to TRBJ2-1; D not certain. This CDR3 region has 10 residues. CDR1 is DFQATT and CDR2 is SNEGSKA in the germline V gene (reference sequence). CDR3 protein: CSVRSNEQFF. The CDR3 DNA reads as TGCAGCGTAAGGTCCAATGAGCAGTTCTTC.

This clonotype was picked up many times. V usage is TRBV12-3 or TRBV12-4 and J usage is TRBJ2-1; a possible D gene is TRBD2 (6 bases). V was shortened by 2 bases and J by 4 bases, with 15 bases between the two germline ends. CDR3 length: 16 residues. The CDR3 loop is CASSLPLAGNYNEQFF. For the CDR3, the DNA is TGTGCCAGCAGTTTACCGTTGGCGGGGAATTACAATGAGCAGTTCTTC.

The chain combines TRBV19 with TRBJ2-7; 14 bases are shared with TRBD2. V lost 6 bases and J lost 3; bases outside the gene matches: 4. Germline loops: CDR1 LNHDA, CDR2 SQIVND (reference sequence). This CDR3 contains 15 residues. This CDR3 reads CASSRGLAGGYEQYF. Written as DNA, the CDR3 is TGTGCCAGTAGCAGAGGACTAGCGGGAGGCTACGAGCAGTACTTC.

This clonotype was found many times. V and J are TRBV11-2 and TRBJ2-1; 8 nucleotides line up with TRBD2. In germline, CDR1 is SGHAT, CDR2 FQNNGV. J lost 7 bases, V lost 3 bases, and 8 bases had no gene match. There are 15 residues in the CDR3. The CDR3 region is CASSLEHSGINEQFF. CDR3 DNA sequence: TGTGCCAGCAGCTTGGAGCATAGCGGGATAAATGAGCAGTTCTTC.

V gene TRBV5-1 combines with J gene TRBJ1-3; possibly TRBD1 for D (5 bases). Germline CDR1 reads SGHRS; CDR2 reads YFSETQ. The length of the CDR3 is 17 residues. Trimming cost V 4 bases and J 2 bases, with 19 bases left between them. CDR3 DNA sequence: TGCGCCAGCAGCGTATATCCCGGGACTGACACTGGAAACACCATATATTTT. Amino acids: CASSVYPGTDTGNTIYF.

This clonotype was seen repeatedly, ten times or more. The chain has TRBV20-1 and TRBJ2-1; no clear D gene. Per the germline V gene, CDR1 is DFQATT and CDR2 is SNEGSKA (reference sequence). The CDR3 consists of 11 residues. Between the trimmed V and J ends, which lost 0 bases and 6 bases, there was a span of 3 bases. Here the CDR3 DNA reads TGCAGTGCTAGAGAGGCCAATGAGCAGTTCTTC. Protein product: CSAREANEQFF.

This clonotype was seen repeatedly, ten times or more. This chain connects TRBV20-1 to TRBJ2-4, with a weak D call TRBD2 (6 bases). In germline, CDR1 is DFQATT, CDR2 SNEGSKA (reference sequence). This CDR3 has 15 amino acids. CDR3 protein: CRTAPGPQGGNIQYF. For the CDR3, the DNA is TGCAGAACCGCGCCGGGACCTCAGGGAGGAAACATTCAGTACTTC.

V is TRBV7-9 and J is TRBJ1-2; 9 nucleotides match TRBD1. The germline V gene has CDR1 SEHNR and CDR2 FQNEAQ (reference sequence). V shed 7 bases, J shed 6 bases, and the junction held 12 bases outside the gene matches. The CDR3 extends over 15 amino acids. CDR3 amino acids: CASNLGTGGADGYTF. The CDR3 region has the DNA TGTGCCAGCAACTTGGGTACAGGGGGCGCGGATGGCTACACCTTC.

There are a few counts of this clonotype. J is TRBJ1-5 and V is TRBV5-1; tentative D call: TRBD1 (6 bases). Trimming removed 0 bases from V and 1 base from J, with 8 bases in between. The germline CDR1 and CDR2 sequences are SGHRS and YFSETQ. This CDR3 contains 15 residues. The CDR3 loop reads CASSLGDISNQPQHF. The CDR3, as DNA: TGCGCCAGCAGCTTGGGGGACATCAGCAATCAGCCCCAGCATTTT.

As concerns this clonotype: Given a much more abundant clone one base away, this may be a read error. The rearrangement uses TRBV28 and TRBJ2-7, with 10 bases that match TRBD1. This CDR3 contains 14 residues. Per the germline V gene, CDR1 is MDHEN and CDR2 is SYDVKM. V lost 6 bases to trimming and J lost 3 bases; unmatched junction nucleotides: 5. As DNA, the CDR3 is TGTGCCAGCAGCGGCGGACAGGGGGTCTACGAGCAGTACTTC. This sequence encodes CASSGGQGVYEQYF. Using reference TRBV28 and TRBJ2-7 for the parts outside the CDR3, the full variable domain is DVKVTQSSRYLVKRTGEKVFLECVQDMDHENMFWYRQDPGLGLRLIYFSYDVKMKEKGDIPEGYSVSREKKERFSLILESASTNQTSMYLCASSGGQGVYEQYFGPGTRLTVT.

This clonotype came up many times. The V and J genes are TRBV18 and TRBJ2-5; D perhaps matches TRBD2 (5 bases). The CDR3 is 13 residues long. V was trimmed by 2 bases and J by 7 bases, leaving 11 bases between them. The germline gives CDR1 KGHSH, CDR2 LQKENI. CDR3 sequence reads: CASSPVGVGTQYF. The CDR3 DNA reads TGTGCCAGCTCACCAGTCGGGGTAGGGACCCAGTACTTC.

This clonotype was observed many times. This chain links TRBV10-3 with TRBJ2-2; either TRBD1 or TRBD2 may fit D (6 bases each). CDR1 is ENHRY, CDR2 SYGVKD, per germline. V lost 6 bases and J 4 bases, leaving 15 bases between the germline ends. The CDR3 has 15 amino acids. CDR3 in DNA: TGTGCCATCAGCCAACGGGGGCCTCCCACCGGGGAGCTGTTTTTT. This gives the protein CAISQRGPPTGELFF.

At least ten counts were recorded for this clonotype. This sequence joins TRBV20-1 and TRBJ2-1; TRBD2 aligns across 11 bases. V lost 3 bases and J lost 3; bases outside the gene matches: 25. Germline values: CDR1 DFQATT, CDR2 SNEGSKA (reference sequence). CDR3 length equals 22 residues. For the CDR3, the DNA is TGCAGTGCTAGCTACAAGCCCAGAGGGACTAGCGGATCAGACGCATTCTACAATGAGCAGTTCTTC. It encodes CSASYKPRGTSGSDAFYNEQFF.

This clonotype was seen ten or more times. The chain couples TRBV5-1 to TRBJ2-7, with a possible D match to TRBD2 (6 bases). The length of the CDR3 is 14 residues. Trimming removed 3 bases at V and 2 bases at J, with 12 bases between. Germline V gene lookup returns CDR1 SGHRS and CDR2 YFSETQ. DNA of the CDR3: TGCGCCAGCAGCTGGGGGGAGACTGCCTACGAGCAGTACTTC. Protein: CASSWGETAYEQYF.

This clonotype was seen at least ten times. Written as DNA, the CDR3 is TGTGCCAGCAGCCCCATCAGCTCAGCCAAAAACATTCAGTACTTC. Its translation is CASSPISSAKNIQYF. The genes are TRBV13 and TRBJ2-4; D is undetermined. V lost 5 bases and J lost 0, with 11 bases in between. The CDR3 contains 15 residues. Looked up from germline, CDR1 is PRHDT and CDR2 is FYEKMQ (reference sequence).

This clonotype was counted many times. CDR3 sequence (DNA): TGCAGTGCTAGTGGCAGCGTTGGGCCCCAGCATTTT. Translating gives CSASGSVGPQHF. The rearrangement links TRBV20-1 to TRBJ1-5; D ambiguous. Per germline, CDR1 DFQATT and CDR2 SNEGSKA (reference sequence). The CDR3 is made up of 12 amino acids. V was clipped by 3 bases and J by 9 bases, with 12 bases between them.

This clonotype was seen many times. The chain combines TRBV20-1 with TRBJ2-1; no definite D call. The CDR3 spans 15 residues. V was cut by 4 bases and J by 0 bases, with 13 bases left in between. CDR1 is DFQATT and CDR2 is SNEGSKA in the germline V gene (reference sequence). The CDR3 here is CSATIPGASYNEQFF. CDR3 coding DNA: TGCAGTGCTACAATTCCTGGCGCCTCCTACAATGAGCAGTTCTTC.

At least ten counts were recorded for this clonotype. The chain couples TRBV5-6 to TRBJ2-5, with 8 bases matching TRBD2. The CDR3 totals 15 residues. V dropped 0 bases and J dropped 1; count of bases not matched to a gene: 2. Germline V CDR1 and CDR2: SGHDT, YYEEEE. The CDR3 loop reads CASSLVAGTQETQYF. For the CDR3, the DNA is TGTGCCAGCAGCTTGGTAGCGGGGACCCAAGAGACCCAGTACTTC.

This clonotype was seen repeatedly, ten times or more. This sequence joins TRBV12-3 or TRBV12-4 and TRBJ1-2; no firm D call. The V gene lost 2 bases and the J gene lost 8 bases, with 9 bases spanning the gap. The CDR3 is 12 amino acids. Here the CDR3 reads CASSLLARGYTF. The CDR3 nucleotides read TGTGCCAGCAGTTTACTCGCTAGGGGCTACACCTTC.

This clonotype was detected ten times or more. The gene calls are TRBV5-1 and TRBJ2-7; D tentatively fits TRBD1 or TRBD2 (6 bases each). The germline CDR1 and CDR2 sequences are SGHRS and YFSETQ. The CDR3 runs 14 residues. V lost 4 bases, J lost 2 bases, and 13 bases lay in between. The CDR3 sequence: CASSTGGPPYEQYF. The CDR3 DNA reads TGCGCCAGCAGCACCGGGGGCCCCCCCTACGAGCAGTACTTC.

The J gene is TRBJ2-3, the V gene TRBV15, with 11 bases matching TRBD2. The germline V gene encodes CDR1 LNHNV and CDR2 YYDKDF (reference sequence). V gave up 3 bases and J gave up 3 bases; unmatched junction bases: 2. This CDR3 has 15 residues. The DNA of the CDR3 is TGTGCCACCAGCAGGGGACTAGCGGAGACAGATACGCAGTATTTT. Translated: CATSRGLAETDTQYF. The whole variable domain, filled in from reference TRBV15 and TRBJ2-3, reads DAMVIQNPRYQVTQFGKPVTLSCSQTLNHNVMYWYQQKSSQAPKLLFHYYDKDFNNEADTPDNFQSRRPNTSFCFLDIRSPGLGDTAMYLCATSRGLAETDTQYFGPGTRLTVL.

This clonotype has ten or more counts. The chain recombines TRBV20-1 with TRBJ2-5; tentatively, D is TRBD2 (5 bases). The V end was cut by 6 bases, the J end by 5 bases, with 22 bases between. Germline V CDR1 and CDR2: DFQATT, SNEGSKA (reference sequence). This CDR3 spans 15 amino acids. CDR3: CSAPNPGSMSETQYF. The CDR3 nucleotides read TGCAGTGCGCCGAATCCGGGGTCGATGTCGGAGACCCAGTACTTC.

This clonotype was observed a few times. The chain uses TRBV5-1 and TRBJ2-2, with 9 positions matching TRBD2. Germline assignment: CDR1 SGHRS and CDR2 YFSETQ. J was trimmed by 0 bases and V by 7 bases; bases with no gene match: 4. This CDR3 contains 15 residues. As DNA, the CDR3 is TGCGCCAGCGCGGGGGGGTCCGCGAACACCGGGGAGCTGTTTTTT. As protein: CASAGGSANTGELFF.

This clonotype has a count of ten or more. The chain uses TRBV20-1 and TRBJ1-2, with D tentatively TRBD1 (6 bases). Trimming pared 3 bases from V and 5 bases from J, leaving 19 bases between. This CDR3 spans 15 amino acids. Germline V gives CDR1 DFQATT, CDR2 SNEGSKA (reference sequence). CDR3 nucleotide sequence: TGCAGTGCTAGTAACCCGACAGGACTTTCATATGGCTACACCTTC. Amino acid sequence: CSASNPTGLSYGYTF.

This clonotype was observed a few times. The chain has TRBV28 and TRBJ2-7; D unresolved. The V end was cut by 2 bases, the J end by 1 base, with 21 bases between. This CDR3 region has 18 residues. Germline V CDR1 and CDR2: MDHEN, SYDVKM. The CDR3 DNA is TGTGCCAGCAGTTTAACAGAGCAATTTAACTTGGGGTCCTACGAGCAGTACTTC. Translating it yields CASSLTEQFNLGSYEQYF.

This clonotype occurred many times. The chain carries TRBV27 and TRBJ2-1, with 12 bases lining up with TRBD2. In germline, CDR1 is MNHEY, CDR2 SMNVEV (reference sequence). The CDR3 has 19 residues. With 6 bases clipped from V and 1 base from J, the junction kept 13 bases outside the gene matches. The CDR3 reads CASRDHLAGGPMSYNEQFF. The CDR3 nucleotides are TGTGCCAGCAGGGACCACCTAGCGGGAGGGCCGATGTCCTACAATGAGCAGTTCTTC.

The chain carries TRBV19 and TRBJ2-5; D possibly corresponds to TRBD2 (6 bases). The V gene lost 5 bases and the J gene lost 5 bases, with 18 bases spanning the gap. The germline V gene has CDR1 LNHDA and CDR2 SQIVND (reference sequence). The length of the CDR3 is 15 residues. CDR3 sequence: CASSLGSGLRETQYF. CDR3 in DNA: TGTGCCAGTAGTTTAGGGTCGGGACTGCGGGAGACCCAGTACTTC.

This clonotype was recorded at least ten times. The CDR3 DNA sequence: TGTGCCACCTTAGCTTCGAGCTCCTACAATGAGCAGTTCTTC. It yields the protein CATLASSSYNEQFF. The J gene is TRBJ2-1, the V gene TRBV10-3, with unresolved D. CDR1 ENHRY and CDR2 SYGVKD come from the germline V gene. This CDR3 is 14 amino acids long. Trimming stripped 10 bases from V and 0 bases from J, with 13 bases between.